This is a list of T cell receptor beta chains from one sample in a study of control samples from healthy donors and cancer patients. Sequenced by immunoSEQ multiplex PCR; TCRdb stores in-frame clones only, minus some. Among 100,000 to 150,000 clones listed, roughly 90% were seen once. The sample consisted of blood. All receptors come from a man over 45 in good health. Both conserved end residues are part of each CDR3. Fields, in order: clone size, V gene, J gene, D gene, CDR3 protein, CDR3 DNA. D genes are given only for firm matches. Not every row has a clone size; where given, it reads once, few, many or a size class.

clone size: few; V gene: TRBV4-1; J gene: TRBJ2-3; D gene: TRBD2; CDR3 protein: CASSRGLAGGLRGDTQYF; CDR3 DNA: TGCGCCAGCAGCCGAGGACTAGCGGGGGGGCTTCGTGGAGATACGCAGTATTTT
clone size: NA; V gene: TRBV5-6; J gene: TRBJ1-5; D gene: NA; CDR3 protein: CASSFGSLSNQPQHF; CDR3 DNA: TGTGCCAGCAGCTTTGGGAGCTTAAGCAATCAGCCCCAGCATTTT
clone size: NA; V gene: TRBV6-6; J gene: TRBJ1-2; D gene: NA; CDR3 protein: CASSRMLPNYGYTF; CDR3 DNA: TGTGCCAGCAGCCGTATGCTCCCTAACTATGGCTACACCTTC
clone size: NA; V gene: TRBV5-6; J gene: TRBJ1-1; D gene: NA; CDR3 protein: CASSPSWVNTEAFF; CDR3 DNA: TGTGCCAGCAGCCCGTCTTGGGTGAACACTGAAGCTTTCTTT
clone size: NA; V gene: TRBV7-9; J gene: TRBJ2-7; D gene: NA; CDR3 protein: CVCGGNPYEQYF; CDR3 DNA: TGTGTTTGCGGCGGCAATCCCTACGAGCAGTACTTC
clone size: NA; V gene: TRBV4-1; J gene: TRBJ1-6; D gene: TRBD1; CDR3 protein: CASSPQRGTGDNSPLHF; CDR3 DNA: TGCGCCAGCAGCCCGCAAAGGGGGACAGGGGATAATTCACCCCTCCACTTT
clone size: NA; V gene: TRBV15; J gene: TRBJ1-5; D gene: NA; CDR3 protein: CATSRAWGGNNQPQHF; CDR3 DNA: TGTGCCACCAGCAGGGCTTGGGGGGGCAACAATCAGCCCCAGCATTTT
clone size: NA; V gene: TRBV5-4; J gene: TRBJ2-4; D gene: NA; CDR3 protein: CASSQRTGIDTKNIQYF; CDR3 DNA: TGTGCCAGCAGCCAGCGTACAGGGATTGATACCAAAAACATTCAGTACTTC
clone size: NA; V gene: TRBV4-1; J gene: TRBJ2-1; D gene: NA; CDR3 protein: CASSQGDPTWGQFF; CDR3 DNA: TGCGCCAGCAGCCAAGGGGACCCCACATGGGGGCAGTTCTTC
clone size: NA; V gene: TRBV19; J gene: TRBJ2-2; D gene: NA; CDR3 protein: CASSIVRGTGELFF; CDR3 DNA: TGTGCCAGTAGTATTGTTAGAGGGACCGGGGAGCTGTTTTTT
clone size: NA; V gene: TRBV5-1; J gene: TRBJ2-7; D gene: NA; CDR3 protein: CASSGGRDSYEQYF; CDR3 DNA: TGCGCCAGCAGCGGGGGCAGGGACTCCTACGAGCAGTACTTC
clone size: NA; V gene: TRBV28; J gene: TRBJ2-7; D gene: TRBD1; CDR3 protein: CASNSAGTGGNEQYF; CDR3 DNA: TGTGCCAGCAACTCCGCCGGGACAGGGGGCAACGAGCAGTACTTC
clone size: once; V gene: TRBV6-5; J gene: TRBJ2-7; D gene: NA; CDR3 protein: CASSHSPTEQYF; CDR3 DNA: TGTGCCAGCAGTCACTCCCCGACCGAGCAGTACTTC
clone size: NA; V gene: TRBV30; J gene: TRBJ2-2; D gene: TRBD1; CDR3 protein: CAWSGTGTANTGELFF; CDR3 DNA: TGTGCCTGGAGCGGGACAGGCACCGCGAACACCGGGGAGCTGTTTTTT
clone size: NA; V gene: TRBV30; J gene: TRBJ2-3; D gene: NA; CDR3 protein: CAWSDLGPSTDTQYF; CDR3 DNA: TGTGCCTGGAGTGATTTGGGGCCAAGCACAGATACGCAGTATTTT